This T cell receptor beta chain appears in the sequencing data of a study of identical twins. Overall study findings and caveats: Out-of-frame alpha sequences common to twins exhibited an excess of low generation probability. One should note that invariant MAIT and iNKT cells could partly confound zero-insertion analyses.

CDR3 size: 14 residues. V was cut by 1 base and J by 5 bases, with 11 bases left in between. Germline CDR1 is SEHNR and CDR2 is FQNEAQ (reference sequence). In the case of this clonotype: Its antigen remains unidentified.

TCRdb used MiXCR to reprocess the 5' RACE reads, holding one entry per CDR3 protein. In the table there are some 440,000 distinct CDR3 sequences, about 24% of which are singletons. This sample was shared with a second study, whose subject was T cells expressing NK-cell markers. That report adds: Sequenced donors, eight in total, included seven who were HCMV-seropositive and one who was seronegative. For 5 to 7 donors, the dominant NKG2C+ clonotypes made up about 1.0-8% of their CD8+ T cells.

The V gene is TRBV7-9, the J gene TRBJ1-2; D gene ambiguous. The origin of this receptor is a woman aged 18-30 years in good health. The sample comprised CD4+ T cells sorted from blood. The CDR3 is CASSLDADTYGYTF. The CDR3 DNA is TGTGCCAGCAGCTTAGACGCAGATACTTATGGCTACACCTTC.